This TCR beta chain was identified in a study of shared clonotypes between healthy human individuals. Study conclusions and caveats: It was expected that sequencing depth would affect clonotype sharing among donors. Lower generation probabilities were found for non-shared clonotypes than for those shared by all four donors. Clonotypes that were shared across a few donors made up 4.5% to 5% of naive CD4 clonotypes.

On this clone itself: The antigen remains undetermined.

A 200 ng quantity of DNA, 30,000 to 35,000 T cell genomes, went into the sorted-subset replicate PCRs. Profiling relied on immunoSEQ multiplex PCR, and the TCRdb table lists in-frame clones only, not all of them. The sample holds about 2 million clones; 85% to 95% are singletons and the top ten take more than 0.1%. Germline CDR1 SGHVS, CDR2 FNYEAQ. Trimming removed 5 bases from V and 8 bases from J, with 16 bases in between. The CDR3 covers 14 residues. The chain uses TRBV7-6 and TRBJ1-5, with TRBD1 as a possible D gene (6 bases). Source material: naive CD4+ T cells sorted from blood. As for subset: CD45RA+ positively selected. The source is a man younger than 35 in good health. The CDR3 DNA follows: TGTGCCAGCAGCCTAACAGGGTATGGTGAGCCCCAGCATTTT. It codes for CASSLTGYGEPQHF.